This T cell receptor (beta chain) appears in the sequencing data of a study of cytomegalovirus exposure and HLA in healthy donors. 13 Jbeta primers and 60 Vbeta primers were used for the PCR. TCRdb's table, derived via immunoSEQ multiplex PCR, lists solely in-frame clones and lacks some. This repertoire shows about 15,000 clones, roughly 63% found once; its top ten account for approximately 19%. This clone was seen just once. The TCR sequence derives from a woman aged 45 to 65 in good health and CMV-seropositive. Sequenced sample: PBMCs.

CDR3 nucleotides: TGTGCCAGCAGCCTCGCGTACGGGGAGCTGTTTTTT. Translated: CASSLAYGELFF. The V and J genes are TRBV5-6 and TRBJ2-2; D remains unclear. This CDR3 contains 12 residues. Germline V gives CDR1 SGHDT, CDR2 YYEEEE. The V and J ends lost 4 bases and 7 bases respectively, with 8 bases between them. The full variable domain, completed using reference TRBV5-6 and TRBJ2-2, is DAGVTQSPTHLIKTRGQQVTLRCSPKSGHDTVSWYQQALGQGPQFIFQYYEEEERQRGNFPDRFSGHQFPNYSSELNVNALLLGDSALYLCASSLAYGELFFGEGSRLTVL.